One sample yielded the 31 T cell receptor beta chains listed below, sequenced in a study of blood T cell repertoires in COVID-19. The assay was immunoSEQ multiplex PCR, and TCRdb's table has in-frame clones only and misses some. Here the sample spans 330,000 or so clones, approximately 90% being singletons. The sample was peripheral blood. The receptors shown here come from a woman aged 55 to 70 with COVID-19, enrolled during active disease.

V usage is TRBV7-2 and J usage is TRBJ1-5; the match to TRBD1 covers 7 bases. This CDR3 is 14 amino acids long. Germline-derived CDR1 and CDR2 are SGHTA and FQGNSA. V shed 6 bases, J shed 4 bases, and the junction held 6 bases outside the gene matches. The CDR3 coding sequence is TGTGCCAGCAGACCTGGGACAGTTAATCAGCCCCAGCATTTT. Its protein is CASRPGTVNQPQHF.

The gene calls are TRBV3-1 (or the pseudogene TRBV3-2) and TRBJ1-2; D is possibly TRBD1 (6 bases). This CDR3 contains 15 residues. From germline, CDR1 is LGHDT and CDR2 YNNKEL (reference sequence). The V end lost 6 bases, the J end lost 7 bases, and 21 bases lay between the germline ends. The CDR3 DNA reads as TGTGCCAGCAGTTCTCCGATTGGGGGGGCGGGTGGCTACACCTTC. As protein: CASSSPIGGAGGYTF.

The chain couples TRBV5-6 to TRBJ2-6, with a tentative D call TRBD1 (5 bases). This CDR3 is built from 18 residues. CDR1 and CDR2 (germline): SGHDT, YYEEEE. Deletions cut 4 bases from V and 1 base from J, with 18 bases between. CDR3 in DNA: TGTGCCAGCAGCCGGCTGGGCAGGACACCATCTGGGGCCAACGTCCTGACTTTC. Translating gives CASSRLGRTPSGANVLTF.

The count of this clone is one. One end of the junction fails to match germline, which may point to a read error. The chain has TRBV7-7 and TRBJ2-1; 7 bases map to TRBD1. Germline assignment: CDR1 SSHAT and CDR2 FNYEAQ (reference sequence). The CDR3 is made up of 14 amino acids. For the CDR3, the DNA is TGTGCTAGCAGCTCCTCGACAGGGCTCAATGAGCAGTTCTTC. Protein product: CASSSSTGLNEQFF.

The chain has TRBV7-9 and TRBJ1-4; 8 nucleotides line up with TRBD1. CDR1 and CDR2 (germline): SEHNR, FQNEAQ (reference sequence). This CDR3 has 15 residues. V gave up 4 bases and J gave up 2 bases; unmatched junction bases: 3. CDR3: CASSYDRGTNEKLFF. The CDR3 bases are TGTGCCAGCAGCTATGACAGGGGTACTAATGAAAAACTGTTTTTT. Full variable domain (rest looked up from reference TRBV7-9 and TRBJ1-4): DTGVSQNPRHKITKRGQNVTFRCDPISEHNRLYWYRQTLGQGPEFLTYFQNEAQLEKSRLLSDRFSAERPKGSFSTLEIQRTEQGDSAMYLCASSYDRGTNEKLFFGSGTQLSVL.

The rearrangement links TRBV5-1 to TRBJ2-7; 8 bases fit TRBD1. This CDR3 contains 15 residues. Germline CDR1 reads SGHRS; CDR2 reads YFSETQ. The J segment lost 4 bases and the V segment lost 2 bases, leaving 8 bases of the junction unmatched. CDR3 DNA sequence: TGCGCCAGCAGCTTCACAGGGGGTATAGGTTACGAGCAGTACTTC. Translation gives CASSFTGGIGYEQYF.

V gene TRBV9 combines with J gene TRBJ2-1; TRBD1 aligns across 8 bases. The germline CDR1 and CDR2 sequences are SGDLS and YYNGEE. V gave up 4 bases and J gave up 2 bases; unmatched junction bases: 5. The CDR3 has 15 residues. The CDR3 here is CASSPDRGAYNEQFF. The CDR3 nucleotides are TGTGCCAGCAGCCCCGACAGGGGCGCCTACAATGAGCAGTTCTTC.

The sample holds one count of this clone. This chain joins TRBV18 and TRBJ1-6; 9 bases fit TRBD1. The V and J ends lost 2 bases and 5 bases, in that order; junction bases with no gene match: 7. The germline CDR1 and CDR2 sequences are KGHSH and LQKENI. The CDR3 consists of 17 residues. The DNA for the CDR3 is TGTGCCAGCTCACCAAAGGGACAGGGTACCGATAATTCACCCCTCCACTTT. Residues: CASSPKGQGTDNSPLHF.

The gene calls are TRBV11-1 and TRBJ1-1, with D unresolved. The V end lost 5 bases, the J end lost 5 bases, and 12 bases lay between the germline ends. CDR3 length: 13 residues. In germline, CDR1 is SGHAT, CDR2 FQDESV (reference sequence). CDR3 residues: CASSRGSTTEAFF. The CDR3 DNA sequence: TGTGCCAGCAGCCGGGGATCAACGACTGAAGCTTTCTTT. The entire variable domain, with the rest obtained from reference TRBV11-1 and TRBJ1-1, is as follows: EAEVAQSPRYKITEKSQAVAFWCDPISGHATLYWYRQILGQGPELLVQFQDESVVDDSQLPKDRFSAERLKGVDSTLKIQPAELGDSAMYLCASSRGSTTEAFFGQGTRLTVV.

This CDR3 is CASSSRGTDTQYF. The CDR3 DNA reads as TGTGCCAGCAGTTCGAGGGGCACAGATACGCAGTATTTT. The chain recombines TRBV6-5 with TRBJ2-3; maybe TRBD2 (5 bases). This CDR3 has 13 amino acids. Trimming took 4 bases from V and 1 from J, leaving 6 bases between them. The germline CDR1 and CDR2 sequences are MNHEY and SVGAGI.

With respect to this clone: The sample holds other DNA sequences that translate to the same CDR3. The chain uses TRBV5-1 and TRBJ1-1; perhaps TRBD1 as D (5 bases). Germline lookup yields CDR1 SGHRS and CDR2 YFSETQ. Trimming stripped 1 base from V and 1 base from J, with 8 bases between. The CDR3 runs 14 residues. The CDR3 coding sequence is TGCGCCAGCAGCTTGCAGGGCCAGAACACTGAAGCTTTCTTT. Its protein product is CASSLQGQNTEAFF.

Only one count was recorded for this clone. At one boundary the junction diverges from the germline segment, which might be a read error. The rearrangement joins TRBV5-4 to TRBJ1-5, with a possible D match to TRBD1 (6 bases). Germline assignment: CDR1 SGHNT and CDR2 YYREEE (reference sequence). CDR3 length: 13 amino acids. In DNA, the CDR3 is TGTGCCAGCAGCTTGGCCGGGACAAAGACGGTCTTTTTT. It codes for CASSLAGTKTVFF.

The chain joins TRBV18 to TRBJ2-7, with 8 bases fitting TRBD1. Germline V gene sequence: CDR1 KGHSH, CDR2 LQKENI. CDR3 length: 14 residues. The junction had 2 bases not matched to a gene; V was cut back by 2 bases and J by 2 bases. CDR3 protein: CASSPGTGPYEQYF. CDR3 DNA sequence: TGTGCCAGCTCACCAGGGACAGGCCCCTACGAGCAGTACTTC.

J is TRBJ1-6 and V is TRBV30, with TRBD1 as a possible D gene (5 bases). Germline CDR1 is GTSNPN and CDR2 is SVGIG (reference sequence). The V gene lost 5 bases and the J gene lost 7 bases, with 12 bases spanning the gap. The CDR3 runs to 13 residues. CDR3 DNA sequence: TGTGCCTGGGAGGAGACAGTGAATTCACCCCTCCACTTT. Its protein is CAWEETVNSPLHF. The whole variable domain, filled in from reference TRBV30 and TRBJ1-6, reads SQTIHQWPATLVQPVGSPLSLECTVEGTSNPNLYWYRQAAGRGLQLLFYSVGIGQISSEVPQNLSASRPQDRQFILSSKKLLLSDSGFYLCAWEETVNSPLHFGNGTRLTVT.

This clone turned up a few times. CDR3 DNA: TGTGCCAGCAGTGAAACGGTCCCCTGGGAGACTGAAGCTTTCTTT. Translated, it gives CASSETVPWETEAFF. The chain couples TRBV2 to TRBJ1-1; D uncertain. Germline V gene lookup returns CDR1 SNHLY and CDR2 FYNNEI. V lost 2 bases to trimming and J lost 5 bases, with 15 bases between them. The CDR3 has 15 residues.

The rearrangement joins TRBV30 to TRBJ1-6; maybe TRBD1 (5 bases). This CDR3 contains 14 residues. Between the trimmed V and J ends, which lost 4 bases and 7 bases, there was a span of 14 bases. Germline V gene sequence: CDR1 GTSNPN, CDR2 SVGIG (reference sequence). CDR3 sequence: CAWTAGIGNSPLHF. CDR3 in DNA: TGTGCCTGGACAGCAGGGATTGGGAATTCACCCCTCCACTTT.

The V gene is TRBV3-1 (or the pseudogene TRBV3-2), the J gene TRBJ1-3; no firm D call. The length of the CDR3 is 13 residues. Germline V gene sequence: CDR1 LGHDT, CDR2 YNNKEL (reference sequence). The V end was cut by 5 bases, the J end by 0 bases, with 5 bases between. DNA for the CDR3: TGTGCCAGCAGCGGGCTCTCTGGAAACACCATATATTTT. Residues: CASSGLSGNTIYF.

Concerning this clone: Other DNA sequences in this specimen translate into the identical CDR3. The chain is built from TRBV6-5 and TRBJ2-5; perhaps TRBD2 as D (6 bases). This CDR3 region has 12 residues. Between the trimmed V and J ends, which lost 6 bases and 2 bases, there was a span of 7 bases. Germline CDR1 MNHEY, CDR2 SVGAGI. CDR3 residues: CASRGGQETQYF. CDR3 DNA: TGTGCCAGCAGGGGGGGACAAGAGACCCAGTACTTC.

This clone has just a few counts. This rearrangement joins TRBV5-1 to TRBJ2-3; tentatively, D is TRBD1 (5 bases). CDR3 length: 15 residues. The V gene's germline CDR1 is SGHRS and CDR2 YFSETQ. V lost 3 bases and J lost 0, with 11 bases in between. Here the CDR3 reads CASSSTAMSTDTQYF. The DNA for the CDR3 is TGCGCCAGCAGCTCGACAGCCATGAGCACAGATACGCAGTATTTT.

The chain recombines TRBV11-3 with TRBJ2-7; 11 nucleotides agree with TRBD1. Looked up from germline, CDR1 is SGHNT and CDR2 is YENEEA. The CDR3 is 15 residues long. The J segment lost 2 bases and the V segment lost 5 bases, leaving 5 bases of the junction unmatched. CDR3 in DNA: TGTGCCAGCAGCCGCGGACAGGGGGCTACCTACGAGCAGTACTTC. Protein: CASSRGQGATYEQYF.

The rearrangement links TRBV5-1 to TRBJ2-2; D may be TRBD2 (5 bases). V was cut by 2 bases and J by 10 bases, with 15 bases left in between. CDR1 is SGHRS and CDR2 is YFSETQ in the germline V gene. CDR3 length: 14 amino acids. The CDR3 reads CASSLLTGVPELFF. CDR3 nucleotides: TGCGCCAGCAGCTTATTAACCGGGGTCCCGGAGCTGTTTTTT.

As to this clone: This specimen includes other DNA sequences encoding the same CDR3. The J gene is TRBJ1-2, the V gene TRBV9; D might be TRBD1 (6 bases). V lost 2 bases to trimming and J lost 2 bases, with 7 bases between them. CDR3 length equals 13 residues. The germline V gene has CDR1 SGDLS and CDR2 YYNGEE. The CDR3 reads CASSVDRNYGYTF. As DNA, the CDR3 is TGTGCCAGCAGCGTCGACAGGAACTATGGCTACACCTTC.

This clone was seen only once. The chain carries TRBV11-3 and TRBJ2-5; perhaps TRBD1 as D (7 bases). The CDR3 totals 16 residues. The germline V gene has CDR1 SGHNT and CDR2 YENEEA. Trimming removed 5 bases at V and 3 bases at J, with 19 bases between. This CDR3 reads CASSLGLGRGEETQYF. The CDR3 DNA sequence: TGTGCCAGCAGCCTAGGGTTGGGCAGGGGGGAAGAGACCCAGTACTTC.

On this clone itself: The same CDR3 is also encoded by other DNA sequences in this sample. The rearrangement uses TRBV30 and TRBJ1-5; D remains ambiguous. Trimming cost V 0 bases and J 4 bases, with 7 bases left between them. The CDR3 consists of 13 residues. Looked up from germline, CDR1 is GTSNPN and CDR2 is SVGIG (reference sequence). This CDR3 reads CAWSVGGNQPQHF. CDR3 sequence (DNA): TGTGCCTGGAGTGTAGGCGGAAATCAGCCCCAGCATTTT.

CDR3 residues: CASSLSDIDSNQPQHF. Here the CDR3 DNA reads TGTGCCAGCAGCTTATCAGACATAGATAGCAATCAGCCCCAGCATTTT. The chain has TRBV7-6 and TRBJ1-5; D uncertain. Germline V lookup: CDR1 SGHVS, CDR2 FNYEAQ. This CDR3 is 16 amino acids long. The V end lost 2 bases, the J end lost 0 bases, and 11 bases lay between the germline ends.

This clone has only one observation. The chain carries TRBV28 and TRBJ1-2, with 9 bases aligning to TRBD1. The CDR3 has 16 residues. Germline V lookup: CDR1 MDHEN, CDR2 SYDVKM. With 7 bases clipped from V and 0 bases from J, the junction kept 9 bases outside the gene matches. The CDR3 sequence: CASTQGAGTSNYGYTF. DNA of the CDR3: TGTGCCAGCACACAGGGGGCGGGTACTTCTAACTATGGCTACACCTTC.

J is TRBJ1-1 and V is TRBV28; tentative D call: TRBD1 (6 bases). CDR3 length: 16 residues. The ends were cut back, 7 bases at V and 1 base at J, with 19 bases in the middle. Germline loops: CDR1 MDHEN, CDR2 SYDVKM. The CDR3 region has the DNA TGTGCCAGCACCTTAATAGGAACCAGGGGGAACACTGAAGCTTTCTTT. Translated: CASTLIGTRGNTEAFF.

The sample holds a few counts of this clone. CDR3 in DNA: TGTGCCAGCAGCCCTCGTATAGGGACAGGGGCCGAGCAGTACTTC. Translated, it gives CASSPRIGTGAEQYF. V gene TRBV11-2 combines with J gene TRBJ2-7, with TRBD1 identical over 10 bases. The V and J ends lost 5 bases and 6 bases, in that order; junction bases with no gene match: 10. The CDR3 runs 15 residues. Germline V gene data show CDR1 as SGHAT and CDR2 as FQNNGV.

The CDR3 spells CASSQELGLAGSYEQYF. As DNA, the CDR3 is TGTGCCAGCAGCCAAGAGCTGGGACTAGCGGGGTCCTACGAGCAGTACTTC. V usage is TRBV3-1 (or the pseudogene TRBV3-2) and J usage is TRBJ2-7; 13 positions agree with TRBD2. The trim removed 0 bases at V and 1 base at J, leaving 3 bases unmatched. Germline V lookup: CDR1 LGHDT, CDR2 YNNKEL (reference sequence). The CDR3 totals 17 residues.

The CDR3 DNA follows: TGTGCCAGCAGTTTCCGACAGTACTCTGGGGCCAACGTCCTGACTTTC. It specifies CASSFRQYSGANVLTF. The chain joins TRBV27 to TRBJ2-6; a weak D match, TRBD1 (5 bases). Germline assignment: CDR1 MNHEY and CDR2 SMNVEV (reference sequence). CDR3 length equals 16 residues. V was pared by 3 bases and J by 0 bases, with 9 bases between.

This chain uses TRBV2 with TRBJ1-1, with TRBD1 as a possible D gene (5 bases). This CDR3 comprises 15 residues. The V end was cut by 1 base, the J end by 6 bases, with 15 bases between. Germline V CDR1 and CDR2: SNHLY, FYNNEI. CDR3 protein: CASSEGVHVGAEAFF. In DNA form, the CDR3 reads TGTGCCAGCAGTGAAGGGGTCCACGTAGGGGCTGAAGCTTTCTTT.